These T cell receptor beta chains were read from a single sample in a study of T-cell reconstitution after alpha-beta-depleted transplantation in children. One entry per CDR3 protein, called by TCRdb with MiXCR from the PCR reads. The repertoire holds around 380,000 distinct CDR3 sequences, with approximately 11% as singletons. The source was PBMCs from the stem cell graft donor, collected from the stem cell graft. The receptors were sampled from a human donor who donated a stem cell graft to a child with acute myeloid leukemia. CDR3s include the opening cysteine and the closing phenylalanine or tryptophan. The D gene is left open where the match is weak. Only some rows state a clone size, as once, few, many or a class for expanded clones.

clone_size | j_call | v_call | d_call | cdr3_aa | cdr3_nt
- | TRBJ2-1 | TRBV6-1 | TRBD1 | CASKITGTGEYNEQFF | TGTGCCAGCAAAATAACCGGGACAGGGGAATACAATGAGCAGTTCTTC
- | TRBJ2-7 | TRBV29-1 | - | CSVAQLSIRYEQYF | TGCAGCGTCGCACAACTTTCTATTCGGTACGAGCAGTACTTC
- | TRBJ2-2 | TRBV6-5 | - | CASSYAVGDTNTGELFF | TGTGCCAGCAGTTACGCCGTGGGAGACACGAACACCGGGGAGCTGTTTTTT
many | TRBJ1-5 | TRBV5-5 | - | CASRPGVGNQPQHF | TGTGCCAGCAGGCCAGGGGTCGGCAATCAGCCCCAGCATTTT
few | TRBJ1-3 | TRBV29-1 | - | CSVERGNTIYF | TGCAGCGTTGAGCGTGGAAACACCATATATTTT
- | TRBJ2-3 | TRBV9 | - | CASSVGGRSDTQYF | TGTGCCAGCAGCGTGGGAGGCAGGTCAGATACGCAGTATTTT
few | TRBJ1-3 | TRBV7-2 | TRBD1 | CASSLRSQGGNTIYF | TGTGCCAGCAGCTTACGCTCACAGGGGGGAAACACCATATATTTT
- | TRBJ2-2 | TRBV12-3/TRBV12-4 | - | CASNLGKIGELFF | TGTGCCAGCAACCTCGGGAAGATCGGGGAGCTGTTTTTT
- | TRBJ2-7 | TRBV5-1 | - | CASSLARPDLSEQYF | TGCGCCAGCAGCTTGGCGCGTCCGGACCTAAGCGAGCAGTACTTC
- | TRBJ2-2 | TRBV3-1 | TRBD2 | CASGRSGELFF | TGCGCTAGCGGGAGGTCTGGGGAGCTGTTTTTT
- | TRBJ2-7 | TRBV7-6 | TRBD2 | CASSSIAGDGLSFYEQYF | TGTGCCAGCAGCTCCATAGCGGGAGACGGTCTTTCATTCTACGAGCAGTACTTC
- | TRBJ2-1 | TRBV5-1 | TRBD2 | CASSPTGTSGDNEQFF | TGCGCCAGCAGCCCCACGGGGACTAGCGGGGACAATGAGCAGTTCTTC
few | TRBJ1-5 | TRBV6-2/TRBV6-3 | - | CASRQDSSNQPQHF | TGTGCCAGCAGACAAGACAGTAGCAATCAGCCCCAGCATTTT
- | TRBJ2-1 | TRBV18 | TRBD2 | CASSFGLAGGGEQFF | TGTGCCAGCTCGTTCGGACTAGCGGGAGGAGGTGAGCAGTTCTTC
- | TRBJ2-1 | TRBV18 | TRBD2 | CASSPPSGRRYEQFF | TGTGCCAGCTCACCACCTAGCGGGAGGCGCTATGAGCAGTTCTTC
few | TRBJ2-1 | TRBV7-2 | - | CASSLFETVSYNEQFF | TGTGCCAGCAGCTTATTCGAGACTGTCTCCTACAATGAGCAGTTCTTC
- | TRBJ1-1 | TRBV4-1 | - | CASSQEYSIFMNTEAFF | TGCGCCAGCAGCCAAGAATACAGCATCTTTATGAACACTGAAGCTTTCTTT
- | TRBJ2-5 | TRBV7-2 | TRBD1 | CASSHIRQGVETQYF | TGTGCCAGCAGTCACATTCGACAGGGGGTTGAGACCCAGTACTTC
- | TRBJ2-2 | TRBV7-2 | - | CASSLMGFSTGELFF | TGTGCCAGCAGCTTAATGGGGTTTAGCACCGGGGAGCTGTTTTTT
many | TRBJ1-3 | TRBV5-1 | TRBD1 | CASSTGQGGTIYF | TGCGCCAGCAGCACCGGACAGGGAGGCACCATATATTTT
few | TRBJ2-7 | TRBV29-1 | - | CSVEDFRNEQYF | TGCAGCGTTGAAGATTTCCGAAACGAGCAGTACTTC
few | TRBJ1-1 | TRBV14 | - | CASSQSGVVLTEAFF | TGTGCCAGCAGCCAATCAGGGGTTGTTCTCACTGAAGCTTTCTTT
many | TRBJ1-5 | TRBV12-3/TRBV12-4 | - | CASSLAGEAQPQHF | TGTGCCAGCAGTTTGGCAGGGGAGGCTCAGCCCCAGCATTTT
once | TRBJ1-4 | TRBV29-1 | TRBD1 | CSVSQGAFNEKLFF | TGCAGCGTTTCCCAGGGGGCCTTCAATGAAAAACTGTTTTTT
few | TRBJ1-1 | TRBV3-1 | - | CASSQGQFEAFF | TGTGCCAGCAGCCAAGGACAGTTTGAAGCTTTCTTT
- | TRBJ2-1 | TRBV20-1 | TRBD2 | CSAGLADEQFF | TGCAGTGCCGGACTAGCCGATGAGCAGTTCTTC
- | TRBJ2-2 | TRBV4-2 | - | CASRGLTGELFF | TGTGCCAGCAGGGGCCTAACCGGGGAGCTGTTTTTT
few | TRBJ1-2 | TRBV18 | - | CASSPEDSPNYGYTF | TGTGCCAGCTCACCAGAGGACAGTCCGAACTATGGCTACACCTTC
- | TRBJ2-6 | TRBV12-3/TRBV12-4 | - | CASSRDGGANVLTF | TGTGCCAGCAGTCGAGATGGCGGGGCCAACGTCCTGACTTTC